One and the same sample provided the 23 T cell receptor beta chains below, sequenced in a study of shared T cell receptors in the human thymus. This table comes from immunoSEQ multiplex PCR, and its TCRdb copy is limited to in-frame clones, with some not included. The table has hundreds of thousands of clones, over 75% seen once; the top ten hold 0.008% to 0.011%. These data were likewise used in another study, on human thymus T cells.

The specimen sequenced was thymocytes. The receptors come from a boy under two years old with a congenital heart defect.

CDR3 region: CASSLRVSQNIQYF. The CDR3 DNA sequence: TGTGCCAGCAGCCTCAGGGTTTCCCAAAACATTCAGTACTTC. The chain links TRBV7-8 to TRBJ2-4, with D possibly TRBD1 on 5 matching bases. The CDR3 is made up of 14 amino acids. Trimming cost V 5 bases and J 5 bases, with 13 bases left between them. Germline-derived CDR1 and CDR2 are SGHVS and FQNEAQ.

The V and J genes are TRBV15 and TRBJ1-2, with 7 bases lining up with TRBD1. The trim removed 0 bases at V and 4 bases at J, leaving 8 bases unmatched. Germline CDR1 LNHNV, CDR2 YYDKDF (reference sequence). The CDR3 consists of 16 residues. This CDR3 reads CATSRDRRGQTYGYTF. The CDR3 coding sequence is TGTGCCACCAGCAGAGATAGGCGGGGACAGACCTATGGCTACACCTTC.

This chain uses TRBV28 with TRBJ2-7; weak D call: TRBD1 (6 bases). This CDR3 contains 16 residues. Trimming took 3 bases from V and 3 from J, leaving 18 bases between them. Germline values: CDR1 MDHEN, CDR2 SYDVKM. CDR3 DNA: TGTGCCAGCAGTTTCGACCTGCACAGGGTGTTCTACGAGCAGTACTTC. This gives the protein CASSFDLHRVFYEQYF.

The chain employs TRBV29-1 and TRBJ2-1; 11 bases match TRBD2. V gave up 2 bases and J gave up 9 bases; unmatched junction bases: 12. CDR1 and CDR2 (germline): SQVTM, ANQGSEA. The CDR3 contains 16 residues. The CDR3 DNA reads TGCAGCGTTGAAAAAAGGGGCTTAGCGGGAGGGCGTGAGCAGTTCTTC. Protein: CSVEKRGLAGGREQFF.

This rearrangement joins TRBV15 to TRBJ2-7; 10 nucleotides align to TRBD1. V was pared by 0 bases and J by 5 bases, with 13 bases of the junction left unmatched. The CDR3 runs 18 residues. Germline CDR1 and CDR2: LNHNV and YYDKDF (reference sequence). The CDR3 loop is CATSRDLGGQGSQDEQYF. CDR3 nucleotides: TGTGCCACCAGCAGAGATCTGGGGGGACAGGGGAGCCAGGACGAGCAGTACTTC.

The V call is TRBV23-1, the J call TRBJ2-5; a possible D gene is TRBD2 (5 bases). TRBV23-1 is sorted into the ORF group, with uncertain function. Between the trimmed V and J ends, which lost 4 bases and 0 bases, there was a span of 18 bases. This CDR3 has 17 amino acids. The CDR3: CASSPIPPRVDQETQYF. The CDR3, as DNA: TGCGCCAGCAGTCCGATCCCCCCGAGGGTGGACCAAGAGACCCAGTACTTC.

The rearrangement links TRBV2 to TRBJ2-3, with 8 positions matching TRBD2. Germline-derived CDR1 and CDR2 are SNHLY and FYNNEI. V shed 5 bases, J shed 6 bases, and the junction held 13 bases outside the gene matches. The CDR3 totals 16 residues. The CDR3, as DNA: TGTGCCAGCAGTATTGAACCGGGACTAGTCTGCGATACGCAGTATTTT. It is translated as CASSIEPGLVCDTQYF.

This clone was detected only a few times. The chain has TRBV7-9 and TRBJ2-5; 9 bases map to TRBD1. The V gene end was trimmed by 2 bases and the J gene end by 2 bases; junction bases not matched to a gene: 3. This CDR3 region has 15 residues. Germline CDR1 is SEHNR and CDR2 is FQNEAQ (reference sequence). The DNA for the CDR3 is TGTGCCAGCAGCTTATTGACAGGGGGGCAAGAGACCCAGTACTTC. Encoded protein: CASSLLTGGQETQYF.

The rearrangement joins TRBV11-3 to TRBJ2-7; 9 bases fit TRBD2. The length of the CDR3 is 17 residues. The J segment lost 4 bases and the V segment lost 0 bases, leaving 10 bases of the junction unmatched. Germline values: CDR1 SGHNT, CDR2 YENEEA. The CDR3 DNA sequence: TGTGCCAGCAGCTTAGAGGTAGGGCGGGAGGGCTTGTACGAGCAGTACTTC. The encoded protein is CASSLEVGREGLYEQYF. Full variable domain (remainder filled in from reference TRBV11-3 and TRBJ2-7): EAGVVQSPRYKIIEKKQPVAFWCNPISGHNTLYWYLQNLGQGPELLIRYENEEAVDDSQLPKDRFSAERLKGVDSTLKIQPAELGDSAVYLCASSLEVGREGLYEQYFGPGTRLTVT.

The CDR3 loop reads CASSARQGSEKLFF. The CDR3 bases are TGTGCCAGCAGCGCAAGACAGGGTTCGGAAAAACTGTTTTTT. The chain is built from TRBV9 and TRBJ1-4; 7 positions agree with TRBD1. CDR3 length: 14 residues. Trimming at V came to 3 bases and at J to 8 bases, leaving 7 bases not matched to a gene. CDR1 is SGDLS and CDR2 is YYNGEE in the germline V gene.

The chain joins TRBV5-1 to TRBJ2-3; 8 nucleotides line up with TRBD1. V shed 4 bases, J shed 8 bases, and the junction held 0 bases outside the gene matches. The germline CDR1 and CDR2 sequences are SGHRS and YFSETQ. The CDR3 runs to 11 residues. As DNA, the CDR3 is TGCGCCAGCAGCGACAGGGGTACGCAGTATTTT. As protein: CASSDRGTQYF.

The chain carries TRBV27 and TRBJ1-5; 7 bases align to TRBD1. Losses at the gene ends were 5 bases for V and 2 bases for J; bases not matched to a gene: 9. The CDR3 runs to 16 residues. CDR1 is MNHEY and CDR2 is SMNVEV in the germline V gene (reference sequence). In DNA, the CDR3 is TGTGCCAGCAGTACCAGAGGGGGCTCGGGCAATCAGCCCCAGCATTTT. Protein sequence: CASSTRGGSGNQPQHF.

The V call is TRBV28, the J call TRBJ1-1; D possibly corresponds to TRBD1 (6 bases). The CDR3 extends over 15 amino acids. V was shortened by 6 bases and J by 3 bases, with 17 bases between the two germline ends. Germline CDR1 MDHEN, CDR2 SYDVKM. CDR3 sequence: CASSPPDRWDTEAFF. As DNA, the CDR3 is TGTGCCAGCAGCCCCCCGGACAGATGGGACACTGAAGCTTTCTTT.

This sequence joins TRBV7-4 and TRBJ2-1; D is unclear. V was clipped by 5 bases and J by 3 bases, with 14 bases between them. The CDR3 has 15 amino acids. Germline V gene lookup returns CDR1 SGHVT and CDR2 SQSDAQ. The CDR3, as DNA: TGTGCCAGCAGCCCGCCTTGGCGGAACTACAATGAGCAGTTCTTC. Its translation is CASSPPWRNYNEQFF. Combining the CDR3 with reference TRBV7-4 and TRBJ2-1 gives the whole variable domain GAGVSQSPRYKVAKRGRDVALRCDSISGHVTLYWYRQTLGQGSEVLTYSQSDAQRDKSGRPSGRFSAERPERSVSTLKIQRTEQGDSAVYLCASSPPWRNYNEQFFGPGTRLTVL.

J is TRBJ1-1 and V is TRBV5-1; weak D call: TRBD1 (6 bases). Trimming took 0 bases from V and 1 from J, leaving 34 bases between them. This CDR3 is built from 23 residues. In germline, CDR1 is SGHRS, CDR2 YFSETQ. This chain's CDR3 is CASSLEGFVHRRDRRNSNTEAFF. The CDR3 DNA follows: TGCGCCAGCAGCTTGGAAGGGTTTGTCCACCGCCGCGACAGGCGAAACTCGAACACTGAAGCTTTCTTT.

V usage is TRBV6-4 and J usage is TRBJ2-1, with TRBD2 matching 10 bases. The length of the CDR3 is 15 residues. Looked up from germline, CDR1 is MRHNA and CDR2 is SNTAGT. V trimming: 3 bases; J trimming: 5 bases; junction bases outside the gene matches: 4. DNA for the CDR3: TGTGCCAGCAGTGAAACTAGCGGGAAGCACAATGAGCAGTTCTTC. Its protein product is CASSETSGKHNEQFF.

The count of this clone is one. CDR3 bases: TGTGCCAGTAGCCCCTGCCCCACGCTATCCTTCTACGAGCAGTACTTC. It encodes CASSPCPTLSFYEQYF. This chain connects TRBV19 to TRBJ2-7; no clear D gene. Germline CDR1 is LNHDA and CDR2 is SQIVND (reference sequence). The CDR3 contains 16 residues. V was clipped by 6 bases and J by 3 bases, with 21 bases between them.

This clone was seen just once. The rearrangement joins TRBV2 to TRBJ2-5; 9 bases are shared with TRBD2. Germline V CDR1 and CDR2: SNHLY, FYNNEI. V lost 5 bases, J lost 2 bases, and 6 bases stayed unmatched. CDR3 size: 15 residues. CDR3 residues: CASSPTSGPQETQYF. The DNA for the CDR3 is TGTGCCAGCAGTCCGACTAGCGGACCGCAAGAGACCCAGTACTTC.

On this clone: The junction and the germline gene differ at one end; a read error may be behind it. The rearrangement uses TRBV5-1 and TRBJ2-2; perhaps TRBD2 as D (6 bases). Germline-derived CDR1 and CDR2 are SGHRS and YFSETQ. This CDR3 is built from 15 residues. The CDR3 region is CASSLVGGNPGELFF. For the CDR3, the DNA is TGCGCCAGCAGCTTGGTTGGGGGGAACCCCGGGGAGCTGTTTTTT.

The chain couples TRBV15 to TRBJ2-5, with 9 bases matching TRBD1. Germline values: CDR1 LNHNV, CDR2 YYDKDF (reference sequence). The J segment lost 3 bases and the V segment lost 1 base, leaving 9 bases of the junction unmatched. CDR3 length: 17 amino acids. The CDR3 DNA reads TGTGCCACCAGCAGAGCTACCAGGGGGACAGGGAAAGAGACCCAGTACTTC. Translation: CATSRATRGTGKETQYF.

The chain joins TRBV6-5 to TRBJ2-3; D gene ambiguous. This CDR3 has 16 amino acids. V gave up 3 bases and J gave up 0 bases, with 13 bases separating them. CDR1 MNHEY and CDR2 SVGAGI come from the germline V gene. CDR3 DNA: TGTGCCAGCAGTTATCTCTCCCTCCTTAGCACAGATACGCAGTATTTT. Translation: CASSYLSLLSTDTQYF.

The J gene is TRBJ1-1, the V gene TRBV7-2, with 9 bases aligning to TRBD1. This CDR3 spans 15 amino acids. The germline V gene has CDR1 SGHTA and CDR2 FQGNSA. V lost 1 base, J lost 5 bases, and 5 bases stayed unmatched. This chain's CDR3 is CASSLGMGTGTEAFF. DNA for the CDR3: TGTGCCAGCAGCTTAGGGATGGGGACAGGGACTGAAGCTTTCTTT.

The chain joins TRBV12-5 to TRBJ2-7; 13 nucleotides align to TRBD2. The CDR3 spans 16 residues. The trim removed 6 bases at V and 2 bases at J, leaving 7 bases unmatched. In germline, CDR1 is LGHNT, CDR2 FRNRAP. The CDR3 protein is CASGPYGTSGAYEQYF. CDR3 in DNA: TGTGCTAGTGGCCCCTACGGGACTAGCGGGGCCTACGAGCAGTACTTC.